Listed here are 17 T cell receptor beta chains from one sample, sequenced in a study of CD4 T cells in relation to SARS-CoV-2 and coronaviruses. TCRdb keeps only in-frame clones here, not all; method: immunoSEQ multiplex PCR. The sample lists about 38,000 clones; 70% to 90% were seen once. The source material was memory CD4+ T cells from PBMCs. The receptor set was obtained from an adult with COVID-19.

The V call is TRBV3-1 (or the pseudogene TRBV3-2), the J call TRBJ1-1; D is perhaps TRBD1 (6 bases). From germline, CDR1 is LGHDT and CDR2 YNNKEL (reference sequence). CDR3 length equals 15 residues. V was shortened by 5 bases and J by 0 bases, with 13 bases between the two germline ends. CDR3 DNA sequence: TGTGCCAGCAGCTCGAGCGACAGGATGAACACTGAAGCTTTCTTT. Amino acid sequence: CASSSSDRMNTEAFF.

This chain links TRBV11-2 with TRBJ2-5, with TRBD1 as a possible D gene (6 bases). CDR1 is SGHAT, CDR2 FQNNGV, per germline. V was pared by 2 bases and J by 1 base, with 14 bases between. CDR3 length: 16 amino acids. The CDR3: CASSLIPGAGQETQYF. The CDR3 DNA is TGTGCCAGCAGCTTAATCCCAGGGGCGGGCCAAGAGACCCAGTACTTC. The whole variable domain, remainder taken from reference TRBV11-2 and TRBJ2-5, is EAGVAQSPRYKIIEKRQSVAFWCNPISGHATLYWYQQILGQGPKLLIQFQNNGVVDDSQLPKDRFSAERLKGVDSTLKIQPAKLEDSAVYLCASSLIPGAGQETQYFGPGTRLLVL.

This clone was counted once. This rearrangement joins TRBV19 to TRBJ2-1; TRBD2 matches at 12 bases. Looked up from germline, CDR1 is LNHDA and CDR2 is SQIVND (reference sequence). This CDR3 region has 15 residues. With 4 bases clipped from V and 6 bases from J, the junction kept 4 bases outside the gene matches. CDR3 region: CASSNLAGGPNEQFF. In DNA form, the CDR3 reads TGTGCCAGTAGTAATCTAGCGGGGGGGCCCAATGAGCAGTTCTTC.

CDR3 protein: CATSDPRVPYEQYF. DNA of the CDR3: TGTGCCACCAGTGATCCCCGGGTTCCCTACGAGCAGTACTTC. The V gene is TRBV24-1, the J gene TRBJ2-7; no firm D call. The CDR3 length is 14 residues. Germline loops: CDR1 KGHDR, CDR2 SFDVKD. V lost 3 bases and J 2 bases, leaving 10 bases between the germline ends.

This chain links TRBV7-6 with TRBJ2-1, with D possibly matching TRBD1 (6 bases). The CDR3 spans 16 residues. V was trimmed by 4 bases and J by 10 bases, leaving 23 bases between them. Germline values: CDR1 SGHVS, CDR2 FNYEAQ. As DNA, the CDR3 is TGTGCCAGCAGCTCGGGGACATGGGCAGGGCCAGGCGAGCAGTTCTTC. It specifies CASSSGTWAGPGEQFF. The whole variable domain, remainder taken from reference TRBV7-6 and TRBJ2-1, is GAGVSQSPRYKVTKRGQDVALRCDPISGHVSLYWYRQALGQGPEFLTYFNYEAQQDKSGLPNDRFSAERPEGSISTLTIQRTEQRDSAMYRCASSSGTWAGPGEQFFGPGTRLTVL.

The chain combines TRBV29-1 with TRBJ2-7; TRBD1 aligns across 9 bases. Germline V gives CDR1 SQVTM, CDR2 ANQGSEA. CDR3 length: 12 residues. With 7 bases clipped from V and 7 bases from J, the junction kept 8 bases outside the gene matches. The CDR3 here is CSAGTGLLEQYF. The CDR3 DNA is TGCAGCGCCGGGACAGGGTTGTTGGAGCAGTACTTC.

The chain couples TRBV3-1 (or the pseudogene TRBV3-2) to TRBJ2-2, with 10 bases aligning to TRBD1. This CDR3 is 17 amino acids long. Germline lookup yields CDR1 LGHDT and CDR2 YNNKEL (reference sequence). V dropped 2 bases and J dropped 7; count of bases not matched to a gene: 10. In DNA form, the CDR3 reads TGTGCCAGCAGCCAATCAAGACAGGGGGCTTTTGGCGGGGAGCTGTTTTTT. Its protein product is CASSQSRQGAFGGELFF.

V and J are TRBV9 and TRBJ2-1; 13 bases map to TRBD2. V was pared by 4 bases and J by 12 bases, with 10 bases of the junction left unmatched. The CDR3 has 15 residues. The germline V gene encodes CDR1 SGDLS and CDR2 YYNGEE. The DNA of the CDR3 is TGTGCCAGCAGCTACGGACTAGCGGGGGATCCCCGGCAGTTCTTC. This translates into CASSYGLAGDPRQFF.

The chain employs TRBV18 and TRBJ2-3; D tentatively fits TRBD1 or TRBD2 (6 bases each). The CDR3 is made up of 15 amino acids. Trimming shortened V by 5 bases and J by 4 bases, and 16 bases separated the two germline ends. Germline V gene sequence: CDR1 KGHSH, CDR2 LQKENI. The CDR3 bases are TGTGCCAGCTCATCTATGACAGGCGGGGCAGATACGCAGTATTTT. This encodes CASSSMTGGADTQYF.

Concerning this clone itself: Other DNA sequences in the same sample also yield this CDR3. The chain combines TRBV3-1 (or the pseudogene TRBV3-2) with TRBJ1-5; no firm D call. The ends were cut back, 4 bases at V and 0 bases at J, with 7 bases in the middle. Germline V lookup: CDR1 LGHDT, CDR2 YNNKEL (reference sequence). The CDR3 covers 14 residues. The chain's CDR3 is CASSPDNSNQPQHF. CDR3 nucleotide sequence: TGTGCCAGCAGCCCCGACAATAGCAATCAGCCCCAGCATTTT.

The rearrangement uses TRBV9 and TRBJ2-5; possibly TRBD2 for D (5 bases). Germline CDR1 SGDLS, CDR2 YYNGEE. The CDR3 contains 14 residues. The germline V and J ends were trimmed by 0 bases and 1 base, with 7 bases remaining between them. The CDR3 DNA sequence: TGTGCCAGCAGCGTAGGCGGGCCCCAAGAGACCCAGTACTTC. This codes for CASSVGGPQETQYF.

The chain uses TRBV29-1 and TRBJ2-7; TRBD1 might be the D (7 bases). Germline loops: CDR1 SQVTM, CDR2 ANQGSEA. Between the trimmed V and J ends, which lost 4 bases and 3 bases, there was a span of 13 bases. CDR3 length: 13 amino acids. The CDR3 DNA is TGCAGCGTTGGGCGGGACAGCCACTACGAGCAGTACTTC. Translating gives CSVGRDSHYEQYF.

The chain recombines TRBV4-3 with TRBJ2-2; 10 bases are a match to TRBD2. Germline V CDR1 and CDR2: LGHNA, YSLEER. The CDR3 loop spans 18 amino acids. V trimming: 0 bases; J trimming: 0 bases; junction bases outside the gene matches: 4. The CDR3 DNA sequence: TGCGCCAGCAGCCAAGATCTTAGCGGGGGGACGAACACCGGGGAGCTGTTTTTT. Amino acids: CASSQDLSGGTNTGELFF.

The rearrangement links TRBV7-9 to TRBJ2-1; TRBD2 agrees at 8 bases. The CDR3 length is 14 residues. Germline CDR1 reads SEHNR; CDR2 reads FQNEAQ (reference sequence). With 4 bases clipped from V and 8 bases from J, the junction kept 7 bases outside the gene matches. CDR3 protein: CASSSRGLGDEQFF. The DNA of the CDR3 is TGTGCCAGCAGCTCCAGGGGACTAGGCGATGAGCAGTTCTTC.

This clone has only a few counts. This chain joins TRBV10-3 and TRBJ2-5, with D maybe TRBD1 (6 bases). The CDR3 runs 13 residues. The germline V gene has CDR1 ENHRY and CDR2 SYGVKD. The V gene lost 11 bases and the J gene lost 5 bases, with 18 bases spanning the gap. This CDR3 reads CAGQTALRETQYF. DNA for the CDR3: TGTGCCGGACAGACAGCTCTCCGGGAGACCCAGTACTTC.

This chain connects TRBV6-2 or TRBV6-3 to TRBJ2-5; a weak D match, TRBD2 (6 bases). V was cut by 4 bases and J by 5 bases, with 11 bases left in between. The germline gives CDR1 MNHEY, CDR2 SVGEGT. The CDR3 covers 13 residues. CDR3 in DNA: TGTGCCAGCAGTTGGGGACTGGGGGAGACCCAGTACTTC. This translates into CASSWGLGETQYF.

A single count supports this clone. The V call is TRBV18, the J call TRBJ1-6; TRBD1 agrees at 9 bases. The junction had 8 bases not matched to a gene; V was cut back by 3 bases and J by 5 bases. There are 17 residues in the CDR3. Germline loops: CDR1 KGHSH, CDR2 LQKENI. DNA of the CDR3: TGTGCCAGCTCACCTTTCGGGACAGGGTCTGATAATTCACCCCTCCACTTT. The encoded protein is CASSPFGTGSDNSPLHF.